This is a list of T cell receptor beta chains from one sample in a study of cytomegalovirus exposure and HLA in healthy donors. TCRdb keeps only in-frame clones here, not all; method: immunoSEQ multiplex PCR. Of 60,000 to 85,000 clones detected, around 79% appear once; the ten largest clones hold 1.5% to 2%. The sample comprised PBMCs. The receptor source for this set is a man in his forties in good health and CMV-seronegative. Each CDR3 is given with its conserved first and last residue. A D gene is named only where the DNA matches it firmly. Where a row states a size, it is once, few, many or the class of an expanded clone; other rows omit it.

V	size	D	J	DNA	CDR3
TRBV2	once	.	TRBJ2-7	TGTGCCGGCCGTCGGATCGACTTTAGCTCCTACGAGCAGTACTTC	CAGRRIDFSSYEQYF
TRBV27	.	.	TRBJ2-6	TGTGCCAGCAGTTTACTGGGAGAGGCCTTCTCTGGGGCCAACGTCCTGACTTTC	CASSLLGEAFSGANVLTF
TRBV6-1	few	.	TRBJ1-1	TGTGCCAGCACCCCTTTGGGGCAGGAGGGGACTGAAGCTTTCTTT	CASTPLGQEGTEAFF
TRBV6-5	.	.	TRBJ1-3	TGTGCCAGCAGTACGCGGTCCGGGTCTGGAAACACCATATATTTT	CASSTRSGSGNTIYF
TRBV7-3	.	TRBD2	TRBJ2-2	TGTGCCAGCACCTTAGCGGGAGATACCACCGGGGAGCTGTTTTTT	CASTLAGDTTGELFF
TRBV28	.	TRBD2	TRBJ2-5	TGTGCCGTACTGGGACTAGAAGAGACCCAGTACTTC	CAVLGLEETQYF
TRBV2	.	.	TRBJ2-3	TGTGCCAGCAGGGGGACCCTATCAGGGGCAGATACGCAGTATTTT	CASRGTLSGADTQYF
TRBV5-1	.	.	TRBJ1-1	TGCGCCAGCAGCCCAGGGGCTTCGAACACTGAAGCTTTCTTT	CASSPGASNTEAFF
TRBV7-9	.	.	TRBJ1-1	TGTGCCAGCAGCCCACAAGGGGGATGGGTCCCTGAAGCTTTCTTT	CASSPQGGWVPEAFF
TRBV6-5	.	TRBD1	TRBJ2-1	TGTGCCAGCAGTACGACCCGGACAGGGCACAATGAGCAGTTCTTC	CASSTTRTGHNEQFF
TRBV5-1	once	TRBD1	TRBJ2-1	TGCGCCAGCACCGGGACAGGGAAATACAATGAGCAGTTCTTC	CASTGTGKYNEQFF